This T cell receptor (beta chain) is drawn from a study of blood T cell repertoires in COVID-19 (dated by TCRdb to 2020 to 2022). Concerning the study at large: Samples covering the acute and convalescent phases of COVID-19 were provided by collaborators in the United States, Italy and Spain. The prospective study material was composed of cDNA or gDNA derived from T cells, B-cell-depleted T cells, or PBMCs. Deeply sampled blood TCRbeta repertoires from subjects exposed to, actively infected with, or recovered from COVID-19 were included in the dataset. The repertoires were released in a freely available public database meant as a resource for research on the immune response to SARS-CoV-2. The samples were drawn from two sources: the first 160 participants of the ongoing ImmuneRACE study, and 1,254 subjects contributed by 6 global collaborators. Sample metadata almost always included a de-identified subject ID, COVID-19 status, age in years and sex. Where HLA class I and class II types were available, the types were taken from metadata supplied by the sample provider, not from assay-based typing. Overall results and qualifications from the work: Clinical and demographic metadata were provided uncurated, with the amount varying by source and participant.

Of note for this clone: No cognate antigen has been identified for it. The input lacks base qualities; no much larger clone sits a single base away.

TCRbeta CDR3 regions were amplified from genomic DNA by means of the immunoSEQ Assay, a bias-controlled multiplex PCR. As for the original processing: Nucleated cell counts per sample were estimated from amplification of reference gene primers within the assay. To quantify the absolute abundance of each unique TCRbeta CDR3 rearrangement, sequence reads were collapsed and filtered. For each sample, productive Simpson clonality was calculated as the square root of Simpson's diversity index across productive rearrangements. This is the immuneACCESS table as TCRdb keeps it, with only in-frame sequences that have V and J called. A part of the clones is gone; compared with another copy, unresolved V genes explain less than half, and the rest is unexplained. For V, J and clone size, that table is used; D and trimming come from the DNA. This sample is represented by some 70,000 clones; around 83% of them were singletons. 5.5% to 8.5% of the sample goes to the ten largest clones.

The collaborating institutions used their own protocols to collect whole blood in K2EDTA tubes. For TCRbeta analysis, collaborators shipped samples in one of three forms: frozen whole blood, isolated PBMCs, or DNA extracted from either of those sample types. The origin of this receptor is a man aged 45-65 years with active COVID-19. The sequencing input was peripheral blood.

The DNA sequence is TGTGCCAGCAGTCCCTGGGCCACGGGTGTGGGGGGTGGGGCCAACGTCCTGACTTTC. This is translated as CASSPWATGVGGGANVLTF. The chain links TRBV6-6 with TRBJ2-6, with TRBD2 as a weak D call on 6 bases. Based on the germline V gene (reference sequence), the CDR1 and CDR2 sequences are MNHNY and SVGAGI. V drops 5 bases and J drops 3 bases, leaving 23 bases in between. The CDR3 sequence holds 19 residues, the cysteine and phenylalanine included. Left in the record is the CDR3 DNA by itself, 57 bases read in frame from the first base.